The rows below give T cell receptor beta chains drawn from one sample of a study of cytomegalovirus exposure and HLA in healthy donors. Clones were sequenced by immunoSEQ multiplex PCR, and TCRdb holds only the in-frame ones, with some missing. The table includes more than 95,000 clones, 80% detected once. The sequencing input was PBMCs. Source of these receptors: a man under 40 in good health and CMV-seropositive. The CDR3 runs from the conserved cysteine through the conserved F or W. D genes are given only for firm matches. Some rows have no size entry. The others give once, few or many, or a class for an expanded clone.

V	D	J	size	CDR3
TRBV7-8	NA	TRBJ2-4	NA	CASSLHMGHQAKNIQYF
TRBV29-1	TRBD1	TRBJ1-1	NA	CSVERGQGAAEAFF
TRBV11-2	NA	TRBJ2-3	NA	CASRGGGTDTQYF
TRBV9	NA	TRBJ2-5	once	CASSPRGNREQETQYF
TRBV18	NA	TRBJ1-3	NA	CASSPRGSSGNTIYF
TRBV23-1	NA	TRBJ2-3	NA	CASILDTQYF
TRBV7-6	NA	TRBJ2-3	NA	CASSLGHGVDTQYF
TRBV11-2	TRBD1	TRBJ1-3	NA	CASSSRRGLSGNTIYF
TRBV14	TRBD1	TRBJ2-7	NA	CASSPTGGQGGFGSYEQYF
TRBV5-4	NA	TRBJ2-3	NA	CASSSDFLDTQYF
TRBV19	NA	TRBJ2-3	NA	CASSSTGGTDTQYF
TRBV18	NA	TRBJ2-1	NA	CASSRTGIGGEQFF
TRBV11-3	NA	TRBJ2-2	NA	CASSLGGPDTGELFF
TRBV11-1	NA	TRBJ2-3	NA	CASSRTAGASSTDTQYF
TRBV19	TRBD2	TRBJ2-3	NA	CASSSSYSGTSTDTQYF
TRBV18	TRBD1	TRBJ2-1	NA	CASSPLGTGDNEQFF
TRBV9	TRBD1	TRBJ1-2	NA	CASSVTGTVLNYGYTF
TRBV7-7	TRBD2	TRBJ2-2	NA	CASSPSGPNTGELFF
TRBV28	NA	TRBJ1-2	NA	CASSFPGILVWPLSPGYTF
TRBV7-6	NA	TRBJ1-3	NA	CASSLNVGASGNTIYF
TRBV7-8	NA	TRBJ2-5	NA	CASSLPLRYF
TRBV5-1	NA	TRBJ1-2	NA	CASSLGRDPSNYGYTF
TRBV7-2	TRBD1	TRBJ1-6	NA	CASSSLGDSSYNSPLHF
TRBV7-2	NA	TRBJ2-6	NA	CASSSTGGSGANVLTF
TRBV9	NA	TRBJ2-5	NA	CASSVQPGVETQYF
TRBV2	TRBD1	TRBJ1-2	once	CASSPRDRAILKSIGYGYTF
TRBV5-5	TRBD2	TRBJ2-7	NA	CASSLAPAGEYEQYF
TRBV19	NA	TRBJ1-1	few	CASRKTGKLGAEAFF